A single sample gave rise to the 7 T cell receptor beta chains below, sequenced in a study of control samples from healthy donors and cancer patients. Libraries were prepared by immunoSEQ multiplex PCR; TCRdb keeps only in-frame clonotypes and omits some of them. The data contain around 85,000 clones, roughly 91% of them singletons. The material sequenced was blood. These receptors originate from a woman in her sixties or seventies in good health.

DNA of the CDR3: TGTGCCAGCAGTGGGTTTGGGGCCCCTGAAGCTTTCTTT. This codes for CASSGFGAPEAFF. The chain carries TRBV2 and TRBJ1-1, with D possibly matching TRBD1 (5 bases). The CDR3 has 13 amino acids. Germline CDR1 SNHLY, CDR2 FYNNEI. Trimming removed 4 bases at V and 6 bases at J, with 12 bases between.

The chain joins TRBV30 to TRBJ2-5; 8 bases fit TRBD2. In germline, CDR1 is GTSNPN, CDR2 SVGIG (reference sequence). Trimming cost V 3 bases and J 4 bases; bases outside gene matches: 7. The CDR3 contains 14 residues. The CDR3 region is CAWSLGGARETQYF. The CDR3 region has the DNA TGTGCCTGGAGCCTCGGGGGGGCCCGAGAGACCCAGTACTTC.

The chain carries TRBV6-5 and TRBJ2-1; D remains ambiguous. The ends were cut back, 0 bases at V and 12 bases at J, with 12 bases in the middle. Germline assignment: CDR1 MNHEY and CDR2 SVGAGI. The CDR3 has 13 residues. The CDR3 sequence: CASSYSAGARQFF. The CDR3 bases are TGTGCCAGCAGTTACTCGGCAGGCGCTCGGCAGTTCTTC.

This chain joins TRBV28 and TRBJ2-7, with 7 bases identical to TRBD2. V shed 2 bases and J 4 bases; nucleotides not matched to a gene: 8. Germline V lookup: CDR1 MDHEN, CDR2 SYDVKM. This CDR3 has 15 amino acids. The CDR3 nucleotides read TGTGCCAGCAGTTTACGCGGGAGTACTCAATACGAGCAGTACTTC. Translation: CASSLRGSTQYEQYF.

The chain couples TRBV19 to TRBJ2-1, with D perhaps TRBD2 (6 bases). Trimming took off 10 bases at V and 8 bases at J, with 21 bases between the two ends. The germline V gene has CDR1 LNHDA and CDR2 SQIVND (reference sequence). The CDR3 loop spans 14 amino acids. CDR3 amino acids: CATRSGLTSHEQFF. Here the CDR3 DNA reads TGTGCCACTCGTTCGGGACTCACATCCCATGAGCAGTTCTTC.

V gene TRBV15 combines with J gene TRBJ1-1; D is undetermined. Trimming removed 1 base at V and 1 base at J, with 4 bases between. In germline, CDR1 is LNHNV, CDR2 YYDKDF (reference sequence). CDR3 length: 13 amino acids. The chain's CDR3 is CATSRGENTEAFF. The CDR3 DNA follows: TGTGCCACCAGCAGAGGGGAGAACACTGAAGCTTTCTTT. Looking up the rest from reference TRBV15 and TRBJ1-1 gives the full variable domain: DAMVIQNPRYQVTQFGKPVTLSCSQTLNHNVMYWYQQKSSQAPKLLFHYYDKDFNNEADTPDNFQSRRPNTSFCFLDIRSPGLGDTAMYLCATSRGENTEAFFGQGTRLTVV.

The chain links TRBV6-6 to TRBJ1-6; D unclear. Looked up from germline, CDR1 is MNHNY and CDR2 is SVGAGI (reference sequence). V dropped 0 bases and J dropped 0 bases, with 6 bases sitting between them. This CDR3 is built from 16 residues. The CDR3 DNA sequence: TGTGCCAGCAGTTACTCAGGGAGCTCCTATAATTCACCCCTCCACTTT. Its translation: CASSYSGSSYNSPLHF.